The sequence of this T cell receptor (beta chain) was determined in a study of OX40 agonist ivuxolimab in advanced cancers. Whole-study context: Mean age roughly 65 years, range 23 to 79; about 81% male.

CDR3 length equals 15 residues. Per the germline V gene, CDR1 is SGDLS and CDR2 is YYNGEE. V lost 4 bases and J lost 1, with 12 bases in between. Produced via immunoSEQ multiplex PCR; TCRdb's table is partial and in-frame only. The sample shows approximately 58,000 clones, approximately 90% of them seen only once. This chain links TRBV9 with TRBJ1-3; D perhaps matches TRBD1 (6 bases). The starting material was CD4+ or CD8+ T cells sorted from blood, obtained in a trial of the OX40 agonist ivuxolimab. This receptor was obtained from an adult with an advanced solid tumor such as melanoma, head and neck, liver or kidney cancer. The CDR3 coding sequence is TGTGCCAGCAGCAGAGGGGGTTTTTCTGGAAACACCATATATTTT. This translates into CASSRGGFSGNTIYF.